This T cell receptor (beta chain) derives from a study of cytomegalovirus exposure and HLA in healthy donors. Study in general: Earlier work reported about 110 million unique TCR beta sequences from 150 million to 200 million T cells. General study results and limits: Serostatus for CMV was the only available immune exposure information. The study recorded 164 TCR beta chains that were cytomegalovirus-associated.

60 Vbeta and 13 Jbeta primers were used in PCR. Assay used: immunoSEQ multiplex PCR; TCRdb lists only in-frame clones, some missing. The sample records about 130,000 clones, around 72% being singletons. The donors gave bone marrow, and they were healthy. The length of the CDR3 is 14 residues. The V gene's germline CDR1 is LGHNA and CDR2 YSLEER. Trimming took 4 bases from V and 1 from J, leaving 11 bases between them. This clone was counted once. Its antigen is still unknown. The source material was PBMCs. This receptor was identified in a man younger than 30 in good health and CMV-seropositive. The chain carries TRBV4-3 and TRBJ2-7; no reliable D call. This chain's CDR3 is CASSLSVRSYEQYF. As DNA, the CDR3 is TGCGCCAGCAGCCTCAGTGTGAGGTCCTACGAGCAGTACTTC.